The T cell receptor (beta chain) under discussion was sequenced for a study of blood T cell repertoires in COVID-19. Trimming cost V 0 bases and J 2 bases, with 19 bases left between them. This CDR3 has 18 residues. Germline CDR1 and CDR2: LGHNA and YNFKEQ. Authors' methods: Nucleated cell counts were estimated from reference gene primer amplification. TCRdb's copy holds only in-frame clones and misses some; the assay was immunoSEQ multiplex PCR. D and trimming come from the DNA, and the V and J calls and clone size come from that table. The sample lists some 190,000 clones; 86% were seen once. This sequence was found in a woman between 35 and 50 years old in a cohort exposed to, infected with or recovered from COVID-19 (not recorded which). Source material: PBMCs or T cells enriched from blood (not recorded which). The V gene is TRBV4-2, the J gene TRBJ1-1; no reliable D call. CDR3 nucleotide sequence: TGTGCCAGCAGCCAAGACTGGTCACAGCCCCCAGGTAACACTGAAGCTTTCTTT. It yields the protein CASSQDWSQPPGNTEAFF.